One sample yielded the 25 T cell receptor beta chains listed below, sequenced in a study of cytomegalovirus exposure and HLA in healthy donors. Amplification used 60 Vbeta primers and 13 Jbeta primers. Sequencing used immunoSEQ multiplex PCR; TCRdb keeps in-frame clones, though not all of them. The sample has 80,000 or so clones; 74% are singletons. The sequenced material came from PBMCs. These receptors originate from a man younger than 45 in good health and CMV-seropositive.

This sequence joins TRBV19 and TRBJ2-1, with 7 bases lining up with TRBD2. The CDR3 sequence is 16 residues long. The V gene's germline CDR1 is LNHDA and CDR2 SQIVND (reference sequence). The V segment lost 7 bases and the J segment 0 bases; nucleotides outside the gene matches: 9. This CDR3 reads CASKVGGGPSYNEQFF. Here the CDR3 DNA reads TGTGCCAGTAAGGTCGGGGGAGGGCCCTCCTACAATGAGCAGTTCTTC.

This chain connects TRBV7-9 to TRBJ1-2, with a tentative D call TRBD1 (5 bases). Trimming stripped 6 bases from V and 7 bases from J, with 21 bases between. CDR1 is SEHNR and CDR2 is FQNEAQ in the germline V gene (reference sequence). This CDR3 is built from 15 residues. The CDR3 sequence is CASSSPFRGVAGYTF. DNA for the CDR3: TGTGCCAGCAGTTCTCCCTTCCGGGGGGTCGCTGGCTACACCTTC.

This clone appeared a few times. V usage is TRBV29-1 and J usage is TRBJ1-1; no clear D. The germline V gene encodes CDR1 SQVTM and CDR2 ANQGSEA. This CDR3 region has 13 residues. With 4 bases removed from V and 0 bases from J, the gap between germline ends came to 9 bases. Here the CDR3 reads CSVGLELNTEAFF. The CDR3 region has the DNA TGCAGCGTTGGCTTGGAGCTGAACACTGAAGCTTTCTTT.

A few counts support this clone. The rearrangement links TRBV7-9 to TRBJ2-1, with a weak D call TRBD2 (7 bases). This CDR3 is built from 13 residues. Trimming took off 2 bases at V and 14 bases at J, with 16 bases between the two ends. The germline gives CDR1 SEHNR, CDR2 FQNEAQ (reference sequence). The CDR3 reads CASSLLGRGAKFF. The CDR3 nucleotides are TGTGCCAGCAGCTTATTAGGCCGGGGGGCCAAGTTCTTC.

V is TRBV6-1 and J is TRBJ1-1, with D perhaps matching TRBD1 (6 bases). V was cut by 7 bases and J by 11 bases, with 26 bases left in between. Germline V gives CDR1 MNHNS, CDR2 SASEGT. The CDR3 is made up of 15 amino acids. Here the CDR3 reads CASTSQADSSSKAFF. The CDR3 coding sequence is TGTGCCAGCACCTCTCAAGCGGACAGTTCGTCGAAGGCTTTCTTT.

V usage is TRBV28 and J usage is TRBJ1-5; the D is unclear. Trimming removed 5 bases at V and 1 base at J, with 12 bases between. CDR1 and CDR2 (germline): MDHEN, SYDVKM. The CDR3 length is 15 residues. This CDR3 is CASSHDTDSNQPQHF. CDR3 bases: TGTGCCAGCAGTCACGACACCGACAGCAATCAGCCCCAGCATTTT.

This sequence joins TRBV5-1 and TRBJ1-1; no clear D. CDR3 length: 15 residues. Trimming pared 1 base from V and 0 bases from J, leaving 10 bases between. CDR1 SGHRS and CDR2 YFSETQ come from the germline V gene. The CDR3 protein is CASSLSGGLNTEAFF. CDR3 DNA sequence: TGCGCCAGCAGCTTGTCAGGAGGGCTGAACACTGAAGCTTTCTTT.

This clone was counted only a few times. The gene calls are TRBV19 and TRBJ1-2; 8 positions match TRBD1. Trimming removed 3 bases from V and 0 bases from J; junction bases left unmatched: 12. CDR1 and CDR2 from the germline V gene are LNHDA and SQIVND (reference sequence). This CDR3 is built from 18 residues. CDR3 DNA sequence: TGTGCCAGTAGTATCCTCCCGGGACAGGTTGGAGCTAACTATGGCTACACCTTC. Protein sequence: CASSILPGQVGANYGYTF.

V usage is TRBV7-2 and J usage is TRBJ2-2, with D possibly being TRBD2 (6 bases). CDR3 length: 16 amino acids. Between the trimmed V and J ends, which lost 5 bases and 0 bases, there was a span of 13 bases. CDR1 and CDR2 from the germline V gene are SGHTA and FQGNSA. The CDR3 DNA is TGTGCCAGCAGCAAGATGCAGCGGGCGAACACCGGGGAGCTGTTTTTT. Encoded protein: CASSKMQRANTGELFF.

There are a few counts of this clone. V and J are TRBV2 and TRBJ1-6; D is unresolved. Looked up from germline, CDR1 is SNHLY and CDR2 is FYNNEI. The CDR3 covers 17 residues. V lost 4 bases and J lost 0, with 13 bases in between. The CDR3 here is CASSVGLPGSYNSPLHF. CDR3 DNA sequence: TGTGCCAGCAGTGTCGGCTTACCGGGCTCCTATAATTCACCCCTCCACTTT.

The chain is built from TRBV18 and TRBJ1-1; 7 nucleotides agree with TRBD1. This CDR3 has 17 amino acids. Germline V gene data show CDR1 as KGHSH and CDR2 as LQKENI. Trimming removed 3 bases from V and 1 base from J; junction bases left unmatched: 11. Here the CDR3 reads CASSPLVIPGGNTEAFF. CDR3 DNA: TGTGCCAGCTCACCCCTAGTAATACCAGGGGGGAACACTGAAGCTTTCTTT.

The rearrangement uses TRBV4-3 and TRBJ2-7; 8 bases map to TRBD2. The CDR3 loop spans 16 amino acids. CDR1 and CDR2 (germline): LGHNA, YSLEER. Trimming removed 0 bases from V and 5 bases from J; junction bases left unmatched: 9. CDR3 coding DNA: TGCGCCAGCAGCCAAGATACGGCGGGGGGACTTAACGAGCAGTACTTC. Translating it yields CASSQDTAGGLNEQYF.

J is TRBJ1-1 and V is TRBV5-4, with a weak D call TRBD1 (5 bases). The CDR3 is 15 amino acids. Trimming pared 4 bases from V and 1 base from J, leaving 14 bases between. Germline V gene data show CDR1 as SGHNT and CDR2 as YYREEE (reference sequence). CDR3 sequence (DNA): TGTGCCAGCAGCCAGTCCTGGCAGGGGAACACTGAAGCTTTCTTT. This gives the protein CASSQSWQGNTEAFF.

The chain employs TRBV5-1 and TRBJ1-3; no definite D call. V shed 0 bases and J shed 0 bases, with 22 bases lying between them. The CDR3 loop spans 20 amino acids. Germline CDR1 and CDR2: SGHRS and YFSETQ. The CDR3 loop reads CASSLEFRGSISSSGNTIYF. DNA for the CDR3: TGCGCCAGCAGCTTGGAATTCCGGGGTAGCATCTCGAGCTCTGGAAACACCATATATTTT.

The chain uses TRBV7-3 and TRBJ2-1; tentative D call: TRBD2 (6 bases). Trimming left V 5 bases short and J 3 bases short, with 17 bases between. The CDR3 length is 16 residues. Germline CDR1 SGHTA, CDR2 FQGTGA. The CDR3 sequence: CASSPQGGFYYNEQFF. DNA for the CDR3: TGTGCCAGCAGCCCGCAAGGAGGGTTTTACTACAATGAGCAGTTCTTC.

For this clone: Other DNA sequences within the sample encode an identical CDR3. CDR3 DNA sequence: TGTGCCAGCTCACCGGGACAAGCGAGCGATACGCAGTATTTT. Translated, it gives CASSPGQASDTQYF. The V and J genes are TRBV18 and TRBJ2-3; weak D call: TRBD1 (6 bases). V was shortened by 3 bases and J by 6 bases, with 13 bases between the two germline ends. CDR3 length: 14 amino acids. CDR1 and CDR2 (germline): KGHSH, LQKENI.

This chain joins TRBV7-3 and TRBJ2-7, with 9 bases fitting TRBD1. The length of the CDR3 is 18 residues. The V segment lost 5 bases and the J segment 5 bases; nucleotides outside the gene matches: 19. CDR1 SGHTA and CDR2 FQGTGA come from the germline V gene. This chain's CDR3 is CASSNIHHPGQGLNEQYF. The CDR3 coding sequence is TGTGCCAGCAGCAACATCCACCATCCGGGACAGGGACTAAACGAGCAGTACTTC.

The genes are TRBV5-4 and TRBJ1-5, with unresolved D. Trimming shortened V by 4 bases and J by 7 bases, and 12 bases separated the two germline ends. The CDR3 extends over 13 amino acids. Looked up from germline, CDR1 is SGHNT and CDR2 is YYREEE (reference sequence). CDR3 sequence: CASSPGVKQPQHF. In nucleotides, the CDR3 is TGTGCCAGCAGCCCAGGTGTAAAGCAGCCCCAGCATTTT.

The chain joins TRBV7-9 to TRBJ2-5, with 7 bases that match TRBD1. V lost 0 bases, J lost 0 bases, and 1 base stayed unmatched. This CDR3 region has 15 residues. Germline CDR1 and CDR2: SEHNR and FQNEAQ (reference sequence). DNA for the CDR3: TGTGCCAGCAGCTTAGCACAGGGGTACCAAGAGACCCAGTACTTC. Encoded protein: CASSLAQGYQETQYF.

This chain connects TRBV18 to TRBJ2-7, with 11 bases fitting TRBD2. J was trimmed by 3 bases and V by 3 bases; bases with no gene match: 1. The CDR3 covers 14 residues. CDR1 and CDR2 from the germline V gene are KGHSH and LQKENI. CDR3 loop: CASSPGTSGYEQYF. CDR3 bases: TGTGCCAGCTCACCCGGGACTAGCGGCTACGAGCAGTACTTC.

In the case of this clone: A read error is likely, as this CDR3 ends without the conserved phenylalanine or tryptophan. The chain employs TRBV7-2 and TRBJ2-7; D is perhaps TRBD2 (5 bases). Per germline, CDR1 SGHTA and CDR2 FQGNSA. Trimming pared 4 bases from V and 3 bases from J, leaving 10 bases between. The CDR3 has 13 amino acids. CDR3 sequence reads: CASSSGLLYEQYL. Here the CDR3 DNA reads TGTGCCAGCAGCTCAGGACTTCTCTACGAGCAGTACCTC.

CDR3 sequence: CASSEPGQGGCGYTF. In nucleotides, the CDR3 is TGCGCCAGCAGCGAGCCGGGACAGGGGGGATGCGGCTACACCTTC. This sequence joins TRBV5-1 and TRBJ1-2, with 11 bases fitting TRBD1. V shed 4 bases, J shed 8 bases, and the junction held 10 bases outside the gene matches. Germline CDR1 SGHRS, CDR2 YFSETQ. The length of the CDR3 is 15 residues.

The chain employs TRBV5-6 and TRBJ2-3, with 7 bases lining up with TRBD1. The CDR3 has 16 residues. CDR1 and CDR2 (germline): SGHDT, YYEEEE. V gave up 0 bases and J gave up 3 bases; unmatched junction bases: 7. The CDR3 sequence: CASSLVQGVVTDTQYF. The CDR3, as DNA: TGTGCCAGCAGCTTGGTCCAGGGGGTAGTTACAGATACGCAGTATTTT.

The chain joins TRBV19 to TRBJ1-3; D perhaps matches TRBD1 (6 bases). With 4 bases removed from V and 4 bases from J, the gap between germline ends came to 14 bases. The germline V gene has CDR1 LNHDA and CDR2 SQIVND (reference sequence). CDR3 length equals 15 residues. DNA of the CDR3: TGTGCCAGTAGTACCGACAGGACTTCAGGAAACACCATATATTTT. The encoded protein is CASSTDRTSGNTIYF.

The CDR3 nucleotides are TGTGCCACCAGCAGAGATAGGGGAGGGCACACTGAAGCTTTCTTT. As protein: CATSRDRGGHTEAFF. The chain uses TRBV15 and TRBJ1-1; the D gene is possibly TRBD1 (5 bases). Trimming pared 0 bases from V and 3 bases from J, leaving 11 bases between. The CDR3 spans 15 residues. Germline V CDR1 and CDR2: LNHNV, YYDKDF (reference sequence).